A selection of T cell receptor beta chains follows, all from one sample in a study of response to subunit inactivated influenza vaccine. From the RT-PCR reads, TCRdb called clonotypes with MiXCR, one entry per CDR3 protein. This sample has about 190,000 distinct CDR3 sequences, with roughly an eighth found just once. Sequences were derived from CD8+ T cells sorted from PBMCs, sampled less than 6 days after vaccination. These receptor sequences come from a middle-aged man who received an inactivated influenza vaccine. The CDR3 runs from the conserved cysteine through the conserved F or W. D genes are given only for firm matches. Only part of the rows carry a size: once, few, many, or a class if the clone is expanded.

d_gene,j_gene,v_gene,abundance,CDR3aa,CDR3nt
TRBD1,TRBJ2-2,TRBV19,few,CASSFLQGRGELFF,TGTGCCAGTAGTTTCCTACAGGGGCGCGGGGAGCTGTTTTTT
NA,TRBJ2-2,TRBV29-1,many,CSVEWTENTGELFF,TGCAGCGTTGAGTGGACCGAGAACACCGGGGAGCTGTTTTTT
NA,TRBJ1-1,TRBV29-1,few,CSVAGEAFF,TGCAGCGTTGCCGGTGAAGCTTTCTTT
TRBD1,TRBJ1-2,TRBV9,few,CASSVASRGGADGYTF,TGTGCCAGCAGCGTAGCTAGCAGGGGGGGTGCAGATGGCTACACCTTC
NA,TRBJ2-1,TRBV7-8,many,CASSLNFYNEQFF,TGTGCCAGCAGCTTAAACTTCTACAATGAGCAGTTCTTC
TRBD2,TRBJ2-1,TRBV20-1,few,CSARDWASGRAYNEQFF,TGCAGTGCTAGAGATTGGGCTAGCGGGAGGGCATACAATGAGCAGTTCTTC
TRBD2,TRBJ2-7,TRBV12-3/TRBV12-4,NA,CASSHGAGVGYEQYF,TGTGCCAGCAGCCATGGTGCGGGGGTAGGGTACGAGCAGTACTTC
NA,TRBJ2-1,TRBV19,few,CASSIETLGFYEQFF,TGTGCCAGTAGTATAGAGACCCTCGGGTTTTATGAGCAGTTCTTC
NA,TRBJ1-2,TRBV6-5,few,CASSYSPGNYGYTF,TGTGCCAGCAGTTACTCGCCGGGTAACTATGGCTACACCTTC
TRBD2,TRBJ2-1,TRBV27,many,CASSAAGLAAHNEQFF,TGTGCCAGCAGTGCCGCGGGACTAGCGGCTCACAATGAGCAGTTCTTC
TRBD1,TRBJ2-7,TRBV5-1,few,CASSSTGIWSYEQYF,TGCGCCAGCAGCTCGACAGGGATTTGGTCCTACGAGCAGTACTTC
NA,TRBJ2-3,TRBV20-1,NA,CSARGGGSGTDTQYF,TGCAGTGCTAGAGGGGGAGGTTCCGGCACAGATACGCAGTATTTT
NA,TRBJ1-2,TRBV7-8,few,CASSLGGPVSSYGYTF,TGTGCCAGCAGCTTAGGGGGTCCAGTCTCGAGCTATGGCTACACCTTC
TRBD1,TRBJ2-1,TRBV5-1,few,CASSRDRDPYNEQFF,TGCGCCAGCAGCAGGGACAGGGATCCCTACAATGAGCAGTTCTTC
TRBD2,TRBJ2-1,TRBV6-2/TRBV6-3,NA,CASSYPRGVETSGSYNEQFF,TGTGCCAGCAGTTACCCCAGGGGGGTTGAGACTAGCGGGAGCTACAATGAGCAGTTCTTC
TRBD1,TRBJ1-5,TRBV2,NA,CASSRTGYSNQPQHF,TGTGCCAGCAGTCGGACAGGCTATAGCAATCAGCCCCAGCATTTT
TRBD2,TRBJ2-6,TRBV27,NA,CASSPSIGLAGRNSGANVLTF,TGTGCCAGCAGTCCATCAATTGGACTAGCGGGGAGGAACTCTGGGGCCAACGTCCTGACTTTC
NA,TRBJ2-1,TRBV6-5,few,CASSYVGDINEQFF,TGTGCCAGCAGTTACGTGGGGGATATCAATGAGCAGTTCTTC
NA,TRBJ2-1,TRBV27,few,CASSRVLANEQFF,TGTGCCAGCAGTAGAGTTTTGGCAAATGAGCAGTTCTTC
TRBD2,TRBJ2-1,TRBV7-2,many,CASSKPAGTSGRLLFF,TGTGCCAGCAGCAAACCCGCAGGGACTAGCGGGAGATTGTTGTTCTTC
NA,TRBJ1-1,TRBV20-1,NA,CSARDATGKNTEAFF,TGCAGTGCTAGAGATGCCACAGGGAAGAACACTGAAGCTTTCTTT
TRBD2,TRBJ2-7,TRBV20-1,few,CSARVRAGGPYEQYF,TGCAGTGCTAGAGTCCGGGCGGGAGGGCCCTACGAGCAGTACTTC
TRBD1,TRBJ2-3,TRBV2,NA,CASSPDRGLSTDTQYF,TGTGCCAGCAGTCCCGACAGGGGGCTAAGCACAGATACGCAGTATTTT
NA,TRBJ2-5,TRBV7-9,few,CASSGTGFTLRGTQYF,TGTGCCAGCAGCGGAACCGGGTTTACCTTGCGGGGGACCCAGTACTTC
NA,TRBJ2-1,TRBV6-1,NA,CASSEAMWGVEQFF,TGTGCCAGCAGTGAAGCCATGTGGGGGGTTGAGCAGTTCTTC
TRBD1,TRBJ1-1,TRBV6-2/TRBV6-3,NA,CASSYLTPTGPTEAFF,TGTGCCAGCAGTTATCTTACCCCGACAGGGCCCACTGAAGCTTTCTTT
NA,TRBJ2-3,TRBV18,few,CASSPGGYHTDTQYF,TGTGCCAGCTCACCAGGCGGGTACCACACAGATACGCAGTATTTT
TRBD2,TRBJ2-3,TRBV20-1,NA,CSARGTSYYLDTQYF,TGCAGTGCTAGAGGGACTAGTTACTACCTTGATACGCAGTATTTT
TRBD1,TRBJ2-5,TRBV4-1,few,CASSQWDREQETQYF,TGCGCCAGCAGCCAATGGGACAGAGAACAAGAGACCCAGTACTTC
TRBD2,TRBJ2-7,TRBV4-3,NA,CASSLGTGTSFYEQYF,TGCGCCAGCAGCCTGGGAACCGGGACTAGCTTCTACGAGCAGTACTTC
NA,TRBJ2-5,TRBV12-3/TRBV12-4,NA,CASRQAETGPDYRAQYF,TGTGCCAGCAGACAGGCGGAGACAGGGCCGGACTACAGGGCCCAGTACTTC
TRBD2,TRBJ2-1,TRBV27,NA,CASSLTSGLRGDEQFF,TGTGCCAGCAGTTTAACCTCGGGACTCCGGGGGGATGAGCAGTTCTTC
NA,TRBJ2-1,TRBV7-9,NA,CASSLDLVMYNEQFF,TGTGCCAGCAGCTTAGATTTAGTTATGTACAATGAGCAGTTCTTC
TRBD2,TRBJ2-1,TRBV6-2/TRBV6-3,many,CASSYPPGTSDNEQFF,TGTGCCAGCAGTTACCCTCCCGGGACTAGTGACAATGAGCAGTTCTTC
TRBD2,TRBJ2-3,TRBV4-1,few,CASSQLTSGGADTQYF,TGCGCCAGCAGCCAGTTAACTAGCGGGGGCGCAGATACGCAGTATTTT
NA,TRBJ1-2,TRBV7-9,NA,CASSLGDLRNYGYTF,TGTGCCAGCAGCTTAGGGGACTTAAGGAACTATGGCTACACCTTC
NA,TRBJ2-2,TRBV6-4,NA,CASSDYGHGELFF,TGTGCCAGCAGTGACTATGGGCACGGGGAGCTGTTTTTT
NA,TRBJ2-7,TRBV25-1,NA,CASSEFGSSYEQYF,TGTGCCAGCAGTGAATTTGGCAGCTCCTACGAGCAGTACTTC
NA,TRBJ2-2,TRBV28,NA,CASREGAEGNTGELFF,TGTGCCAGCAGGGAGGGAGCGGAGGGGAACACCGGGGAGCTGTTTTTT
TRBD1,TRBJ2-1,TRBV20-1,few,CSARTGVLQFF,TGCAGTGCTAGGACAGGGGTCCTTCAGTTCTTC
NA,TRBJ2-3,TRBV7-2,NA,CASSLGGGPLDTQYF,TGTGCCAGCAGCTTAGGGGGGGGGCCCCTAGATACGCAGTATTTT
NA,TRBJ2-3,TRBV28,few,CASTPLATVLTDTQYF,TGTGCCAGCACCCCGTTGGCGACAGTACTAACAGATACGCAGTATTTT
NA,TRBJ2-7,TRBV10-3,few,CAISESTRGKHEQYF,TGTGCCATCAGTGAGTCGACTCGAGGGAAGCACGAGCAGTACTTC
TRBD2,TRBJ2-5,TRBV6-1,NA,CASTRGGKETQYF,TGTGCCAGCACCCGGGGAGGGAAAGAGACCCAGTACTTC
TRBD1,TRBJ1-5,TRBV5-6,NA,CASSRGQGREPQHF,TGTGCCAGCAGCCGCGGACAGGGAAGGGAGCCCCAGCATTTT
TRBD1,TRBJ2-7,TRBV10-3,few,CAIRDDGTGFYEQYF,TGTGCCATCAGAGACGACGGGACAGGGTTTTACGAGCAGTACTTC
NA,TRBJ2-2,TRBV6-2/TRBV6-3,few,CASSPGLGKELFF,TGTGCCAGCAGTCCCGGTCTGGGAAAGGAGCTGTTTTTT